Shown below are 28 T cell receptor beta chains from a single sample sequenced in a study of T cell repertoires in cytomegalovirus infection. TCRdb passed the reads through MiXCR, listing each CDR3 protein once. The sample contains 310,000 or so distinct CDR3 sequences, just under 25% of which appear only once. The antigens of these receptors remain unknown. Specimen: cultured PBMCs, collected from culture after CMV antigen stimulation. Source of these receptors: a human donor in good health (CMV status not recorded). Some clones in this sample may be carry-over from other donors' samples.

This clonotype showed up many times. The CDR3 bases are TGTGCCAGCAGCCCTCGGGACAGGTGGAACTATGGCTACACCTTC. This sequence encodes CASSPRDRWNYGYTF. J is TRBJ1-2 and V is TRBV7-2, with TRBD1 matching 8 bases. This CDR3 spans 15 amino acids. The germline CDR1 and CDR2 sequences are SGHTA and FQGNSA. Unmatched junction bases numbered 7, after V lost 5 bases and J lost 2 bases.

V gene TRBV2 combines with J gene TRBJ2-1, with D possibly being TRBD2 (5 bases). Germline lookup yields CDR1 SNHLY and CDR2 FYNNEI. Trimming cost V 1 base and J 9 bases, with 10 bases left between them. This CDR3 contains 13 residues. CDR3 nucleotide sequence: TGTGCCAGCAGTGAAGAAACGGCGGGTGAGCAGTTCTTC. Translation: CASSEETAGEQFF.

There are a few counts of this clonotype. The chain has TRBV25-1 and TRBJ1-1; a possible D gene is TRBD1 (5 bases). Looked up from germline, CDR1 is MGHDK and CDR2 is SYGVNS. This CDR3 comprises 14 residues. V lost 1 base and J 4 bases, leaving 10 bases between the germline ends. CDR3 DNA sequence: TGTGCCAGCAGTGAATCGCAGGGAGGCACTGAAGCTTTCTTT. Translation gives CASSESQGGTEAFF.

V usage is TRBV6-1 and J usage is TRBJ2-3; 9 nucleotides agree with TRBD1. Germline values: CDR1 MNHNS, CDR2 SASEGT. V dropped 5 bases and J dropped 3; count of bases not matched to a gene: 12. There are 17 residues in the CDR3. CDR3 coding DNA: TGTGCCAGCAGTCAGTCCGGACAGGGGAAGATTACAGATACGCAGTATTTT. This translates into CASSQSGQGKITDTQYF.

This clonotype was found many times. This chain uses TRBV7-2 with TRBJ1-2, with D tentatively TRBD1 (6 bases). The CDR3 spans 17 residues. With 1 base removed from V and 7 bases from J, the gap between germline ends came to 22 bases. In germline, CDR1 is SGHTA, CDR2 FQGNSA. CDR3 residues: CASSLDIGGGPGRGYTF. CDR3 DNA: TGTGCCAGCAGCTTAGACATCGGCGGGGGCCCAGGTCGTGGCTACACCTTC.

This clonotype was seen only a few times. The chain couples TRBV11-1 to TRBJ2-1; 9 nucleotides align to TRBD1. The CDR3 consists of 16 residues. Trimming cost V 4 bases and J 7 bases; bases outside gene matches: 11. Germline CDR1 and CDR2: SGHAT and FQDESV (reference sequence). The CDR3 is CASSSWDRARANEQFF. CDR3 sequence (DNA): TGTGCCAGCAGCTCCTGGGACAGGGCAAGGGCTAATGAGCAGTTCTTC.

The DNA of the CDR3 is TGTGCCAGCAGTAACCCGGGAGCCCTCGGGCAGTTCTTC. Translated: CASSNPGALGQFF. The chain links TRBV6-2 or TRBV6-3 to TRBJ2-1, with a possible D match to TRBD2 (6 bases). The CDR3 has 13 residues. From germline, CDR1 is MNHEY and CDR2 SVGEGT. Trimming removed 5 bases from V and 12 bases from J, with 17 bases in between.

The chain has TRBV4-3 and TRBJ2-2; 7 bases agree with TRBD1. Germline trimming cut 4 bases from V and 3 bases from J; bases unmatched to any gene: 2. The CDR3 runs 14 residues. In germline, CDR1 is LGHNA, CDR2 YSLEER. The CDR3 bases are TGCGCCAGCAGCCCGCAGGGGGACACCGGGGAGCTGTTTTTT. It translates to CASSPQGDTGELFF.

This chain connects TRBV29-1 to TRBJ2-7; the D gene is possibly TRBD1 (6 bases). The CDR3 runs to 13 residues. V lost 0 bases, J lost 5 bases, and 11 bases lay in between. Germline-derived CDR1 and CDR2 are SQVTM and ANQGSEA. The CDR3 sequence is CSVEDGQRDEQYF. CDR3 coding DNA: TGCAGCGTTGAAGATGGACAGAGGGACGAGCAGTACTTC.

In this sample, this clonotype turned up many times. This rearrangement joins TRBV11-1 to TRBJ1-1; D is unresolved. The CDR3 covers 13 residues. V dropped 4 bases and J dropped 0 bases, with 6 bases sitting between them. The germline CDR1 and CDR2 sequences are SGHAT and FQDESV (reference sequence). CDR3 amino acids: CASSSNMNTEAFF. The CDR3 region has the DNA TGTGCCAGCAGCTCTAACATGAACACTGAAGCTTTCTTT.

The V gene is TRBV9, the J gene TRBJ2-7; 7 bases are shared with TRBD2. Trimming removed 4 bases from V and 8 bases from J; junction bases left unmatched: 15. Germline-derived CDR1 and CDR2 are SGDLS and YYNGEE. This CDR3 comprises 15 residues. CDR3 loop: CASSLGLGDPDKQYF. The CDR3 DNA reads TGTGCCAGCAGCCTCGGACTAGGAGATCCCGACAAGCAGTACTTC.

This chain's CDR3 is CASSHGGGLAGAEQYF. The DNA of the CDR3 is TGTGCCAGCAGCCACGGGGGCGGACTAGCGGGAGCCGAGCAGTACTTC. J is TRBJ2-7 and V is TRBV12-3 or TRBV12-4, with 13 bases fitting TRBD2. The CDR3 loop spans 16 amino acids. V was pared by 6 bases and J by 6 bases, with 11 bases of the junction left unmatched.

This clonotype has ten or more counts. V usage is TRBV7-2 and J usage is TRBJ2-4, with D maybe TRBD1 (6 bases). The length of the CDR3 is 17 residues. V lost 2 bases to trimming and J lost 0 bases, with 14 bases between them. Germline loops: CDR1 SGHTA, CDR2 FQGNSA. The CDR3 loop reads CASSLQSGAAAKNIQYF. The CDR3 coding sequence is TGTGCCAGCAGCTTACAGTCAGGGGCGGCAGCCAAAAACATTCAGTACTTC. The full variable domain, in which reference TRBV7-2 and TRBJ2-4 provide the parts outside the CDR3, is GAGVSQSPSNKVTEKGKDVELRCDPISGHTALYWYRQSLGQGLEFLIYFQGNSAPDKSGLPSDRFSAERTGGSVSTLTIQRTQQEDSAVYLCASSLQSGAAAKNIQYFGAGTRLSVL.

The chain has TRBV29-1 and TRBJ2-5; 7 bases match TRBD2. Per the germline V gene, CDR1 is SQVTM and CDR2 is ANQGSEA. The length of the CDR3 is 15 residues. After removal of 6 bases from V and 5 bases from J, the junction contained 15 bases not matched to a gene. CDR3 bases: TGCAGCGTCGCACCGGCTGGGGGGGTAATGGAGACCCAGTACTTC. This codes for CSVAPAGGVMETQYF.

As DNA, the CDR3 is TGCGCCAGCAGTGAGGCGTCCGGAGCCGCCTTTAACTATGGCTACACCTTC. Encoded protein: CASSEASGAAFNYGYTF. The gene calls are TRBV10-2 and TRBJ1-2; D ambiguous. The germline V gene encodes CDR1 WSHSY and CDR2 SAAADI. CDR3 length: 17 amino acids. V lost 2 bases and J 1 base, leaving 17 bases between the germline ends.

The table lists this clonotype with a few counts. The CDR3 nucleotides read TGCGCCAGCAGCCAAGATGTGTTAAGGCCAGCCAATAATTCACCCCTCCACTTT. It specifies CASSQDVLRPANNSPLHF. V usage is TRBV4-3 and J usage is TRBJ1-6; D unresolved. Deletions cut 0 bases from V and 5 bases from J, with 17 bases between. The germline CDR1 and CDR2 sequences are LGHNA and YSLEER. The CDR3 covers 18 residues.

This clonotype was counted ten times or more. V gene TRBV7-2 combines with J gene TRBJ2-1; TRBD2 matches at 8 bases. V lost 5 bases, J lost 1 base, and 10 bases stayed unmatched. The CDR3 length is 17 residues. Germline V gives CDR1 SGHTA, CDR2 FQGNSA. CDR3 sequence (DNA): TGTGCCAGCAGCCCCTCCGGGGTAGCGGGGTCCTACAATGAGCAGTTCTTC. Translated, it gives CASSPSGVAGSYNEQFF. The complete variable domain, with remaining parts taken from reference TRBV7-2 and TRBJ2-1, reads GAGVSQSPSNKVTEKGKDVELRCDPISGHTALYWYRQSLGQGLEFLIYFQGNSAPDKSGLPSDRFSAERTGGSVSTLTIQRTQQEDSAVYLCASSPSGVAGSYNEQFFGPGTRLTVL.

This clonotype appeared many times. V and J are TRBV7-2 and TRBJ2-3; 8 nucleotides match TRBD2. The CDR3 has 15 amino acids. V dropped 2 bases and J dropped 7; count of bases not matched to a gene: 8. Germline V gene data show CDR1 as SGHTA and CDR2 as FQGNSA. The CDR3 reads CASSLTSGEANTQYF. In nucleotides, the CDR3 is TGTGCCAGCAGCTTAACTAGCGGAGAGGCTAATACGCAGTATTTT.

CDR3 sequence reads: CASSRTGLTGELFF. In DNA form, the CDR3 reads TGTGCCAGCAGTCGGACAGGGCTGACCGGGGAGCTGTTTTTT. The chain is built from TRBV12-3 or TRBV12-4 and TRBJ2-2; 8 bases match TRBD1. The CDR3 sequence is 14 residues long. V shed 5 bases and J 5 bases; nucleotides not matched to a gene: 4.

Ten or more counts support this clonotype. The chain is built from TRBV7-3 and TRBJ2-5, with D perhaps TRBD2 (5 bases). The V gene lost 5 bases and the J gene lost 2 bases, with 15 bases spanning the gap. Germline CDR1 reads SGHTA; CDR2 reads FQGTGA. This CDR3 has 15 amino acids. CDR3 sequence: CASSPPGSKQETQYF. CDR3 in DNA: TGTGCCAGCAGCCCACCGGGATCCAAGCAAGAGACCCAGTACTTC.

This clonotype was found many times. The rearrangement links TRBV24-1 to TRBJ2-1; TRBD2 might be the D (6 bases). CDR1 is KGHDR, CDR2 SFDVKD, per germline. The CDR3 consists of 15 residues. The germline V and J ends were trimmed by 3 bases and 2 bases, with 10 bases remaining between them. As DNA, the CDR3 is TGTGCCACCAGTGATGTAGCGGCTACCTACAATGAGCAGTTCTTC. It codes for CATSDVAATYNEQFF.

This clonotype was picked up a small number of times. This chain connects TRBV5-1 to TRBJ2-1; D possibly corresponds to TRBD2 (5 bases). Trimming shortened V by 3 bases and J by 6 bases, and 13 bases separated the two germline ends. Per the germline V gene, CDR1 is SGHRS and CDR2 is YFSETQ. The CDR3 is 14 residues long. The CDR3 here is CASSSLAGTNEQFF. The CDR3 DNA is TGCGCCAGCAGCTCCTTGGCGGGCACCAATGAGCAGTTCTTC.

This clonotype has a count of ten or more. V usage is TRBV5-4 and J usage is TRBJ2-3, with 7 bases matching TRBD1. Germline loops: CDR1 SGHNT, CDR2 YYREEE (reference sequence). The trim removed 4 bases at V and 3 bases at J, leaving 5 bases unmatched. This CDR3 is 14 amino acids long. CDR3 sequence reads: CASSQDRTTDTQYF. As DNA, the CDR3 is TGTGCCAGCAGCCAGGACAGGACTACAGATACGCAGTATTTT.

This clonotype was counted at least ten times. CDR3 in amino acids: CASSPLTSVDTQYF. Written as DNA, the CDR3 is TGTGCCAGCAGCCCGCTGACTAGCGTGGATACGCAGTATTTT. The gene calls are TRBV7-9 and TRBJ2-3; 8 bases align to TRBD2. This CDR3 is 14 amino acids long. Trimming cost V 5 bases and J 6 bases; bases outside gene matches: 7. The V gene's germline CDR1 is SEHNR and CDR2 FQNEAQ (reference sequence).

The rearrangement links TRBV19 to TRBJ2-7; TRBD2 matches 10 bases. The trim removed 9 bases at V and 5 bases at J, leaving 10 bases unmatched. The CDR3 has 14 residues. The V gene's germline CDR1 is LNHDA and CDR2 SQIVND (reference sequence). The CDR3 DNA sequence: TGTGCCAGCTCCCGAGCGGGAGGGCCGGACGAGCAGTACGTC. Protein product: CASSRAGGPDEQYV.

This clonotype came up a few times. The chain joins TRBV6-5 to TRBJ1-5, with D possibly matching TRBD1 (6 bases). This CDR3 is 13 amino acids long. With 5 bases removed from V and 7 bases from J, the gap between germline ends came to 12 bases. Germline V CDR1 and CDR2: MNHEY, SVGAGI. CDR3 sequence reads: CASSKQGKQPQHF. In DNA form, the CDR3 reads TGTGCCAGCAGTAAACAGGGAAAACAGCCCCAGCATTTT.

The sample holds a few counts of this clonotype. This rearrangement joins TRBV2 to TRBJ1-1, with D maybe TRBD1 (5 bases). Deletions cut 3 bases from V and 1 base from J, with 9 bases between. The CDR3 totals 14 residues. Germline CDR1 is SNHLY and CDR2 is FYNNEI. CDR3: CASSERQGNTEAFF. The DNA for the CDR3 is TGTGCCAGCAGTGAGCGGCAGGGGAACACTGAAGCTTTCTTT.

This clonotype was observed a handful of times. This chain connects TRBV7-2 to TRBJ2-2; 7 bases line up with TRBD2. The ends lost 4 bases at V and 7 bases at J; junction bases unmatched: 12. Germline CDR1 SGHTA, CDR2 FQGNSA. The length of the CDR3 is 16 residues. The DNA for the CDR3 is TGTGCCAGCAGCTCAGGCGGGAGATCCCAAGGCGGGGAGCTGTTTTTT. Amino acid sequence: CASSSGGRSQGGELFF.